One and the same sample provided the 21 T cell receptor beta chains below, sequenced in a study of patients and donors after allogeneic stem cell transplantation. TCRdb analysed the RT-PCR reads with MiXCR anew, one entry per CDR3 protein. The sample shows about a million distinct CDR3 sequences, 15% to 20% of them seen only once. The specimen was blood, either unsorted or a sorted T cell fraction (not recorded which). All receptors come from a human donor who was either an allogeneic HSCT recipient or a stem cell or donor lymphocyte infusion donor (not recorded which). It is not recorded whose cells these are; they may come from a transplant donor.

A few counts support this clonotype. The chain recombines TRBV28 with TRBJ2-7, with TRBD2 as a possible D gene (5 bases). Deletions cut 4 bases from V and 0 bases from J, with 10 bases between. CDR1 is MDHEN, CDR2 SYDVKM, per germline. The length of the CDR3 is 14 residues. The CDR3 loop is CASSSQRDSYEQYF. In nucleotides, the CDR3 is TGTGCCAGCAGTTCGCAGAGGGACTCCTACGAGCAGTACTTC. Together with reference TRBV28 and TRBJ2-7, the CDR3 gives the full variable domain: DVKVTQSSRYLVKRTGEKVFLECVQDMDHENMFWYRQDPGLGLRLIYFSYDVKMKEKGDIPEGYSVSREKKERFSLILESASTNQTSMYLCASSSQRDSYEQYFGPGTRLTVT.

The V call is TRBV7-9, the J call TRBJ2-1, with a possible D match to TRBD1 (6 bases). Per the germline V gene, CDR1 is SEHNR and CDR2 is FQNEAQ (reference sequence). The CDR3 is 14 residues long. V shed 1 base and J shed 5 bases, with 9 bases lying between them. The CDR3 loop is CASSLGTVDNEQFF. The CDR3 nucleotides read TGTGCCAGCAGCTTAGGGACAGTGGACAATGAGCAGTTCTTC.

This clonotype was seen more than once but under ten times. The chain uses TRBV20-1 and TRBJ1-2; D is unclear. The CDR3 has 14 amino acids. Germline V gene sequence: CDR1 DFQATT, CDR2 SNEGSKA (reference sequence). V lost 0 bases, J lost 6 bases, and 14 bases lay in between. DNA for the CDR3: TGCAGTGCTAGAGATGACTACACCTTCAATGGCTACACCTTC. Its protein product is CSARDDYTFNGYTF.

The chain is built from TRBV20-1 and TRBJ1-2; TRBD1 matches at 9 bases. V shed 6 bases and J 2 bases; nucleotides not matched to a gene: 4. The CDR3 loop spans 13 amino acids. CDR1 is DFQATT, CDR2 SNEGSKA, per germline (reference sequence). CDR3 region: CSAAGTGNYGYTF. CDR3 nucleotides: TGCAGTGCGGCCGGGACAGGGAACTATGGCTACACCTTC.

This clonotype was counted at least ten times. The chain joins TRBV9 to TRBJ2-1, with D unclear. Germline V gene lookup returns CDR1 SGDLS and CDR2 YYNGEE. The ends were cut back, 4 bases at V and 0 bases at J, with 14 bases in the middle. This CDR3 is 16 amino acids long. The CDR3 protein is CASSSVRLPSYNEQFF. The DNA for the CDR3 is TGTGCCAGCAGCTCTGTTAGACTCCCCTCCTACAATGAGCAGTTCTTC. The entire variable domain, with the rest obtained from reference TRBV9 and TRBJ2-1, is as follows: DSGVTQTPKHLITATGQRVTLRCSPRSGDLSVYWYQQSLDQGLQFLIQYYNGEERAKGNILERFSAQQFPDLHSELNLSSLELGDSALYFCASSSVRLPSYNEQFFGPGTRLTVL.

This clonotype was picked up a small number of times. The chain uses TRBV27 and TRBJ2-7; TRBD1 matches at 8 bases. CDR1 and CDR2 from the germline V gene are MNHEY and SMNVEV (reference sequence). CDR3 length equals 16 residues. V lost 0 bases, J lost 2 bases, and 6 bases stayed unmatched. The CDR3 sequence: CASSLSPDRVTYEQYF. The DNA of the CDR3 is TGTGCCAGCAGTTTATCCCCGGACAGGGTAACCTACGAGCAGTACTTC.

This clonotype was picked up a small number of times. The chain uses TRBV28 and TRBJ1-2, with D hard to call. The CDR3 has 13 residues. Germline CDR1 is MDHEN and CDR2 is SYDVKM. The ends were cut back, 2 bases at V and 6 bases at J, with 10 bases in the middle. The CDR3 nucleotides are TGTGCCAGCAGTTTAAGGGCCTCCCATGGCTACACCTTC. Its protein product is CASSLRASHGYTF.

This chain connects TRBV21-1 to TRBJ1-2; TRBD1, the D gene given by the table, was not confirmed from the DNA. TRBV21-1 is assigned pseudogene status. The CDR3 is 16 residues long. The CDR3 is CASSKLKSRGPPGYTF. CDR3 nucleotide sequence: TGTGCCAGCAGCAAATTGAAGAGCAGGGGGCCTCCGGGCTACACCTTC.

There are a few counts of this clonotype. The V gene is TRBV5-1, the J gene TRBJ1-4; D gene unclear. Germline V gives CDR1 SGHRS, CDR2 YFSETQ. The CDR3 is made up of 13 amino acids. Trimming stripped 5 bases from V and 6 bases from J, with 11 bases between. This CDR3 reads CASRPESYEKLFF. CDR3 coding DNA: TGCGCCAGCAGACCCGAAAGTTATGAAAAACTGTTTTTT. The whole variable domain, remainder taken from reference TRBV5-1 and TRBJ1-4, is KAGVTQTPRYLIKTRGQQVTLSCSPISGHRSVSWYQQTPGQGLQFLFEYFSETQRNKGNFPGRFSGRQFSNSRSEMNVSTLELGDSALYLCASRPESYEKLFFGSGTQLSVL.

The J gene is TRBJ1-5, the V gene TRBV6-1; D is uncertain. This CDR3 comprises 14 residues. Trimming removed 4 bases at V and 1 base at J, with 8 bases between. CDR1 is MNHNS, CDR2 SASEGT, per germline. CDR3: CASSAKHSNQPQHF. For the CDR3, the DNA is TGTGCCAGCAGTGCGAAACACAGCAATCAGCCCCAGCATTTT.

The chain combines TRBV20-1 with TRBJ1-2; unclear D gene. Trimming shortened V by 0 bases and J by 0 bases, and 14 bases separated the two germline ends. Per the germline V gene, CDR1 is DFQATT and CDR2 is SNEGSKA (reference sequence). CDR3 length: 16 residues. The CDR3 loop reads CSARDSKASPNYGYTF. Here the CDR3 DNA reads TGCAGTGCTAGAGACTCAAAGGCCAGCCCTAACTATGGCTACACCTTC.

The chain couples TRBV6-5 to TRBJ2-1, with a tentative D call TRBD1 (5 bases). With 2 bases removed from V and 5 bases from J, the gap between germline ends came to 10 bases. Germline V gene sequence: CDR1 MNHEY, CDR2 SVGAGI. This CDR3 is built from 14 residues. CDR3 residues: CASSYLTVDNEQFF. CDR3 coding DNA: TGTGCCAGCAGTTACCTGACAGTGGACAATGAGCAGTTCTTC.

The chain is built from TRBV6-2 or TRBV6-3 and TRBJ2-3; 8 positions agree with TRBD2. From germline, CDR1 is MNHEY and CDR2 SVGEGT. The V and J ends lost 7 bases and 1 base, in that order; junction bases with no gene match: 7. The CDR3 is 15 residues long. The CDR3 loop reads CASTRGRGGTDTQYF. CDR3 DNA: TGTGCCAGCACCCGTGGGCGGGGGGGCACAGATACGCAGTATTTT.

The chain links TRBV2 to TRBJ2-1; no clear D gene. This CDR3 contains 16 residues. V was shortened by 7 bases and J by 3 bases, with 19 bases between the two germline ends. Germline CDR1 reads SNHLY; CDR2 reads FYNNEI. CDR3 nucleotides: TGTGCCAGCACGGTTACCAAACGGGCCAGCTACAATGAGCAGTTCTTC. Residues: CASTVTKRASYNEQFF. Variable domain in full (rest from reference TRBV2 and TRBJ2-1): EPEVTQTPSHQVTQMGQEVILRCVPISNHLYFYWYRQILGQKVEFLVSFYNNEISEKSEIFDDQFSVERPDGSNFTLKIRSTKLEDSAMYFCASTVTKRASYNEQFFGPGTRLTVL.

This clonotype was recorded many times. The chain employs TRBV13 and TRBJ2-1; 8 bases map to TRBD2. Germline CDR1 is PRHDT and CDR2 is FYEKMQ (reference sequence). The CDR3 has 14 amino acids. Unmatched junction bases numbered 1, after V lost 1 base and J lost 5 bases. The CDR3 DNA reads TGTGCCAGCAGCTTAGATAGCGGGAACAATGAGCAGTTCTTC. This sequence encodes CASSLDSGNNEQFF.

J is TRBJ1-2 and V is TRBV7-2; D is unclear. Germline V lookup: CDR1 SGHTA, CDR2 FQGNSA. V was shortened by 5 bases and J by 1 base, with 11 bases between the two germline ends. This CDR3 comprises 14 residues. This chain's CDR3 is CASSLILDNYGYTF. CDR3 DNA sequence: TGTGCCAGCAGCCTAATACTGGATAACTATGGCTACACCTTC.

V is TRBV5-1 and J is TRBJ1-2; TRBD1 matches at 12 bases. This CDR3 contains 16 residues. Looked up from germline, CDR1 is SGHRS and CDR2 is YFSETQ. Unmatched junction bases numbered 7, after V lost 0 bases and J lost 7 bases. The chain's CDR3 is CASSLVGTGGESGYTF. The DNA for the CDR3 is TGCGCCAGCAGCTTGGTGGGGACAGGGGGCGAGTCTGGCTACACCTTC.

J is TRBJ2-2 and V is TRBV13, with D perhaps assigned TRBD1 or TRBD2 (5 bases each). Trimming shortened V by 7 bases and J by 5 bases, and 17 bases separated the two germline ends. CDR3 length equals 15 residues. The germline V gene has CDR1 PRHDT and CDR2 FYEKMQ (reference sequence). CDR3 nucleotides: TGTGCCAGCACTTCGGGGCAGAGACTTACCGGGGAGCTGTTTTTT. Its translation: CASTSGQRLTGELFF.

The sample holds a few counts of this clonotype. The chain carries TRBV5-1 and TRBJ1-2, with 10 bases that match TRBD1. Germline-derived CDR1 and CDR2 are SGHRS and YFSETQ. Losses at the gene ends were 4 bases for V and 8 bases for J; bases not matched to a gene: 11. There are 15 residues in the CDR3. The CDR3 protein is CASSETGTGARGYTF. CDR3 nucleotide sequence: TGCGCCAGCAGCGAGACCGGGACAGGGGCGAGAGGCTACACCTTC.

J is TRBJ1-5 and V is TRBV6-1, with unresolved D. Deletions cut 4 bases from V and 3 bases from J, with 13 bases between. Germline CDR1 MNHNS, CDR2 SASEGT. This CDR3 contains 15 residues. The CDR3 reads CASSAPSGFNQPQHF. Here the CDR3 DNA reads TGTGCCAGCAGTGCTCCTTCGGGTTTCAATCAGCCCCAGCATTTT.

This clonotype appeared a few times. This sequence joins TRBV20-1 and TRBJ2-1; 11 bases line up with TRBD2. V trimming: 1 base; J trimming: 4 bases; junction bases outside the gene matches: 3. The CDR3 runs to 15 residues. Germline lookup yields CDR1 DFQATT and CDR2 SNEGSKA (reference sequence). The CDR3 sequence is CSARGLAGKYNEQFF. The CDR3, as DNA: TGCAGTGCTAGAGGACTAGCGGGGAAATACAATGAGCAGTTCTTC.